The present TCR beta chain was sequenced within a study of a mutant IDH1 vaccine in newly diagnosed glioma. The wider study: Patients' prior therapy spanned radiotherapy, temozolomide, or both; most underwent both.

Germline CDR1 is LNHDA and CDR2 is SQIVND (reference sequence). Trimming left V 2 bases short and J 0 bases short, with 11 bases between. The CDR3 consists of 16 residues. Time point noted: baseline, week 1 (first vaccination visit). Treatment noted: pre-vaccination baseline after standard-of-care therapy. The donors had new WHO grade 3 or 4 astrocytomas; these were IDH1-mutant and ATRX-lost. Repertoires were generated with immunoSEQ multiplex PCR, while TCRdb's copy carries only in-frame clones and drops some. The sample has 50,000 to 75,000 clones, more than 85% seen once. V gene TRBV19 combines with J gene TRBJ1-5; D might be TRBD1 (6 bases). This sequence was found in a man aged 50-60 years with glioma. Sequencing used PBMCs, obtained from a glioma patient treated with radiotherapy, temozolomide or both. The chain's CDR3 is CASSIISGASNQPQHF. In DNA form, the CDR3 reads TGTGCCAGTAGTATAATATCGGGGGCTAGCAATCAGCCCCAGCATTTT.